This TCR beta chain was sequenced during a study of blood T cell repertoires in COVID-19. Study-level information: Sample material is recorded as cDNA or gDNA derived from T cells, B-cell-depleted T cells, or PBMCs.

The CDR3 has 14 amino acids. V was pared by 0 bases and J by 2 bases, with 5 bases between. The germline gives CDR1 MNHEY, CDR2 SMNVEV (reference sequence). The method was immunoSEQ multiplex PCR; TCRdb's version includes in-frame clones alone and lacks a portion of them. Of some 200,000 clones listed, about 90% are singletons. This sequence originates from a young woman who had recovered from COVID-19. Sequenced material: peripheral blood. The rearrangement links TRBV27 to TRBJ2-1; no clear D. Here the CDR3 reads CASSLSTAYNEQFF. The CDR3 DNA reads TGTGCCAGCAGTTTATCCACGGCCTACAATGAGCAGTTCTTC.